The rows below give T cell receptor beta chains drawn from one sample of a study of T cell responses to AZD1222 COVID-19 vaccine. Assay used: immunoSEQ multiplex PCR; TCRdb lists only in-frame clones, some missing. Of roughly 120,000 clones in the sample, 92% were seen once. The starting material was peripheral blood, obtained 28 days after the second AZD1222 dose. The receptor source for this set is an adult who received the AZD1222 COVID-19 vaccine. CDR3s leave out the opening cysteine and the closing phenylalanine or tryptophan. The order of the fields is D gene, V gene, CDR3 protein. The D gene is left open where the match is weak.

TRBD2 TRBV5-1 ASRIAGGPNEQF
- TRBV6-6 ASSYAASSYNSPLH
- TRBV5-6 ASSKRGGWDTEAF
- TRBV6-6 ASSSPGAGANVLT
TRBD1 TRBV28 ASSPTRTGGSNQPQH
- TRBV9 ASSVGVTGNTIY
- TRBV5-6 ASSFGRLDQPQH
TRBD1 TRBV5-4 ASTTMGQGYSPLH
- TRBV2 ASSEGPGLPEQY
- TRBV25-1 ASSEYGQRWQTQY
- TRBV5-1 ASSLTGGFTDTQY
- TRBV7-2 ASSLVADRTSGGYT
- TRBV12-3/TRBV12-4 ASSLADKTQY
- TRBV7-9 ASSSPLGLNYGYT
- TRBV19 ASRGTVNTEAF
- TRBV18 ASSLHFGGGKTEAF
- TRBV6-2/TRBV6-3 ASSYEGRNTEAF
- TRBV27 ASSFSLGAYGYT
- TRBV21-1 ASSRGDRNYEQY
- TRBV7-8 ASSHPWGSGYEQY
- TRBV3-1/TRBV3-2 ASSLGDSSTDTQY
- TRBV29-1 SVGDTKETQY
- TRBV24-1 ATSGTGVNTEAF
TRBD2 TRBV6-4 ASSSGGLDTNNEQF
- TRBV5-1 ASSLGAQGGGTEAF
- TRBV3-1/TRBV3-2 ASSQGSRETNYGYT
- TRBV3-1/TRBV3-2 ASSQGNQPQH
TRBD1 TRBV28 ASSSTGLANYGYT
- TRBV7-9 ASSFLPGQRPGNTIY
TRBD1 TRBV6-5 ASSYGQGAYEQY
TRBD1 TRBV7-9 ASSLEGAWAGYT
TRBD1 TRBV5-8 ASSRTGGPYEQY
TRBD1 TRBV4-2 ASSQVSGQGADTQY
TRBD1 TRBV29-1 SADRGRFAEAF
- TRBV4-1 ASSQAASREQY
- TRBV19 ASSRSHLTDTQY
- TRBV28 ASRTVGEAF
- TRBV2 ASSEPKGGVYPYEQY
TRBD2 TRBV9 ASSVVAAGGLETQY
- TRBV7-8 ASSLSVGSNQPQH
- TRBV2 ASSERRNNEQF